Presented here are 32 T cell receptor beta chains from one specimen sequenced in a study of human T cells and chemical hapten exposure. Each CDR3 protein gets one entry after TCRdb re-called the RACE reads with MiXCR. Altogether 150,000 to 200,000 distinct CDR3 sequences are present, just under 30% being singletons, with the ten largest covering roughly 3%. Time point given: pre-sensitization, week 0. The treatment is: therapeutic diphenylcyclopropenone sensitization with weekly scalp DPC. Sequencing was performed on whole blood, taken in connection with sensitization to the hapten diphenylcyclopropenone (DPC). Receptor source: a woman aged 25 to 39 with alopecia areata. Some clones in this sample may be carry-over from other donors' samples.

V and J are TRBV7-9 and TRBJ1-4; D uncertain. The V end lost 5 bases, the J end lost 1 base, and 8 bases lay between the germline ends. CDR1 is SEHNR, CDR2 FQNEAQ, per germline (reference sequence). The CDR3 is made up of 14 amino acids. CDR3 protein: CASSRARTNEKLFF. The CDR3, as DNA: TGTGCCAGCAGCCGGGCCCGAACTAATGAAAAACTGTTTTTT. The variable domain in full, with the rest retrieved from reference TRBV7-9 and TRBJ1-4, is DTGVSQNPRHKITKRGQNVTFRCDPISEHNRLYWYRQTLGQGPEFLTYFQNEAQLEKSRLLSDRFSAERPKGSFSTLEIQRTEQGDSAMYLCASSRARTNEKLFFGSGTQLSVL.

This chain connects TRBV15 to TRBJ1-1, with 9 bases lining up with TRBD1. The CDR3 runs to 16 residues. Trimming took 0 bases from V and 4 from J; bases not matched to a gene: 6. The germline V gene has CDR1 LNHNV and CDR2 YYDKDF (reference sequence). The CDR3 sequence is CATSRERTGVGTEAFF. The CDR3 coding sequence is TGTGCCACCAGCAGAGAGCGGACAGGGGTAGGCACTGAAGCTTTCTTT.

A few counts support this clonotype. The gene calls are TRBV20-1 and TRBJ1-1, with unresolved D. V was clipped by 1 base and J by 5 bases, with 5 bases between them. The germline CDR1 and CDR2 sequences are DFQATT and SNEGSKA (reference sequence). There are 11 residues in the CDR3. DNA for the CDR3: TGCAGTGCTAGAGCGGCGACTGAAGCTTTCTTT. Translation gives CSARAATEAFF.

This chain connects TRBV28 to TRBJ2-7, with 13 bases lining up with TRBD2. The length of the CDR3 is 17 residues. The germline gives CDR1 MDHEN, CDR2 SYDVKM. V was pared by 3 bases and J by 0 bases, with 5 bases of the junction left unmatched. CDR3 bases: TGTGCCAGCAGTTTCAGACTAGCGGGAGGTCGCTCCTACGAGCAGTACTTC. Residues: CASSFRLAGGRSYEQYF.

At least ten counts were recorded for this clonotype. CDR3 DNA sequence: TGTGCCAGCAGCCGCCTGACAGGGGTTCACACTGAAGCTTTCTTT. It is translated as CASSRLTGVHTEAFF. The rearrangement uses TRBV12-3 or TRBV12-4 and TRBJ1-1; 8 bases align to TRBD1. With 6 bases clipped from V and 3 bases from J, the junction kept 9 bases outside the gene matches. The CDR3 consists of 15 residues.

This clonotype was seen more than once but under ten times. The J gene is TRBJ2-5, the V gene TRBV5-1; 10 bases are a match to TRBD2. The CDR3 loop spans 16 amino acids. Per germline, CDR1 SGHRS and CDR2 YFSETQ. Trimming at V came to 0 bases and at J to 2 bases, leaving 4 bases not matched to a gene. The CDR3 here is CASSLDGTSVQETQYF. DNA of the CDR3: TGCGCCAGCAGCTTGGACGGGACTAGCGTTCAAGAGACCCAGTACTTC.

In its sample, this clonotype was seen many times. The V call is TRBV11-3, the J call TRBJ2-2; D uncertain. V was trimmed by 5 bases and J by 6 bases, leaving 7 bases between them. Germline CDR1 and CDR2: SGHNT and YENEEA. The CDR3 runs to 12 residues. DNA for the CDR3: TGTGCCAGCAGCCCCCGTCCCGGGGAGCTGTTTTTT. This gives the protein CASSPRPGELFF. The variable domain in full, with the rest retrieved from reference TRBV11-3 and TRBJ2-2, is EAGVVQSPRYKIIEKKQPVAFWCNPISGHNTLYWYLQNLGQGPELLIRYENEEAVDDSQLPKDRFSAERLKGVDSTLKIQPAELGDSAVYLCASSPRPGELFFGEGSRLTVL.

This clonotype was detected only a few times. The chain has TRBV19 and TRBJ1-4, with D maybe TRBD1 (6 bases). V lost 5 bases and J lost 5, with 12 bases in between. CDR1 is LNHDA, CDR2 SQIVND, per germline (reference sequence). This CDR3 spans 14 amino acids. In DNA, the CDR3 is TGTGCCAGTAGTGTACAGGGTGGGAATGAAAAACTGTTTTTT. Protein sequence: CASSVQGGNEKLFF.

In its sample, this clonotype was seen a few times. The chain is built from TRBV20-1 and TRBJ1-1, with D unresolved. This CDR3 has 15 amino acids. CDR1 DFQATT and CDR2 SNEGSKA come from the germline V gene (reference sequence). Trimming shortened V by 0 bases and J by 5 bases, and 16 bases separated the two germline ends. In nucleotides, the CDR3 is TGCAGTGCTAGAGATGTGTTAGGCCCCCTTACTGAAGCTTTCTTT. Its protein is CSARDVLGPLTEAFF.

In this sample, this clonotype turned up a few times. The chain uses TRBV28 and TRBJ2-2, with D maybe TRBD1 (5 bases). Germline V gene sequence: CDR1 MDHEN, CDR2 SYDVKM. The length of the CDR3 is 15 residues. Trimming removed 4 bases at V and 4 bases at J, with 13 bases between. The CDR3 reads CASSSTGSFTGELFF. CDR3 DNA sequence: TGTGCCAGCAGTTCTACAGGTTCATTCACCGGGGAGCTGTTTTTT.

CDR3: CATRRRLGRENTEAFF. Written as DNA, the CDR3 is TGTGCCACCCGCCGCCGATTGGGACGGGAGAACACTGAAGCTTTCTTT. V usage is TRBV10-3 and J usage is TRBJ1-1, with a weak D call TRBD1 (5 bases). Germline-derived CDR1 and CDR2 are ENHRY and SYGVKD. This CDR3 region has 16 residues. Deletions cut 10 bases from V and 1 base from J, with 22 bases between.

The genes are TRBV10-3 and TRBJ1-2; D is possibly TRBD1 (5 bases). Germline CDR1 and CDR2: ENHRY and SYGVKD. V was cut by 3 bases and J by 8 bases, with 10 bases left in between. The CDR3 is 12 amino acids. CDR3 bases: TGTGCCATCAGTGAAGGGGTCGGAGGCTACACCTTC. Its translation is CAISEGVGGYTF.

A note on this clonotype: A much larger clone lies one base from this, so it may be a read error. The V call is TRBV7-2, the J call TRBJ2-1; TRBD2 matches at 8 bases. The CDR3 is 13 residues long. Germline V gene lookup returns CDR1 SGHTA and CDR2 FQGNSA. J gave up 5 bases and V 6 bases, and 3 bases lay outside the gene matches. The CDR3 here is CASRSGGDNEQFF. In DNA form, the CDR3 reads TGTGCCAGCAGATCGGGGGGGGACAATGAGCAGTTCTTC.

The chain is built from TRBV20-1 and TRBJ2-7, with 14 bases fitting TRBD2. V dropped 5 bases and J dropped 3; count of bases not matched to a gene: 6. The germline V gene has CDR1 DFQATT and CDR2 SNEGSKA (reference sequence). This CDR3 has 15 amino acids. This CDR3 reads CSADAGLAGDYEQYF. The DNA of the CDR3 is TGCAGTGCTGACGCGGGACTAGCGGGGGACTACGAGCAGTACTTC.

This clonotype has just a few counts. V usage is TRBV28 and J usage is TRBJ2-7; D might be TRBD1 (6 bases). The CDR3 covers 19 residues. Trimming pared 5 bases from V and 1 base from J, leaving 27 bases between. Germline CDR1 and CDR2: MDHEN and SYDVKM. CDR3 in amino acids: CASSTLTDRNLYHSYEQYF. For the CDR3, the DNA is TGTGCCAGCAGTACCCTCACCGACAGGAACCTATACCATTCCTACGAGCAGTACTTC.

The gene calls are TRBV29-1 and TRBJ2-4; 7 bases align to TRBD1. Germline V gene lookup returns CDR1 SQVTM and CDR2 ANQGSEA. J gave up 8 bases and V 6 bases, and 7 bases lay outside the gene matches. The CDR3 consists of 12 residues. CDR3: CSVRGIPDIQYF. In DNA, the CDR3 is TGCAGCGTCAGGGGGATCCCAGACATTCAGTACTTC.

The V call is TRBV6-1, the J call TRBJ2-3; TRBD1 might be the D (6 bases). Germline assignment: CDR1 MNHNS and CDR2 SASEGT. The CDR3 is 11 amino acids. The ends were cut back, 7 bases at V and 10 bases at J, with 12 bases in the middle. In nucleotides, the CDR3 is TGTGCCAGCACGGACAGAACCGCGCAGTATTTT. Protein sequence: CASTDRTAQYF.

The chain uses TRBV11-1 and TRBJ2-5; D unclear. Trimming took 2 bases from V and 6 from J, leaving 19 bases between them. CDR3 length: 16 residues. Germline assignment: CDR1 SGHAT and CDR2 FQDESV (reference sequence). This CDR3 is CASSLNENRASQTQYF. For the CDR3, the DNA is TGTGCCAGCAGCTTAAATGAAAATCGAGCCTCGCAGACCCAGTACTTC.

This clonotype was observed a few times. This chain uses TRBV4-3 with TRBJ2-3, with D perhaps TRBD2 (5 bases). The CDR3 is 14 residues long. The germline V gene encodes CDR1 LGHNA and CDR2 YSLEER. V lost 3 bases and J 6 bases, leaving 13 bases between the germline ends. CDR3 amino acids: CASSQDWSIDTQYF. CDR3 sequence (DNA): TGCGCCAGCAGCCAGGACTGGAGCATTGATACGCAGTATTTT.

This clonotype appeared many times. This rearrangement joins TRBV12-3 or TRBV12-4 to TRBJ2-1, with D possibly matching TRBD2 (6 bases). The CDR3 runs to 15 residues. Trimming removed 5 bases from V and 8 bases from J, with 19 bases in between. The CDR3 loop reads CASSHRDSGRDEQFF. The CDR3 nucleotides are TGTGCCAGCAGTCACCGGGACTCCGGTCGGGATGAGCAGTTCTTC.

This clonotype has just a few counts. The chain links TRBV2 to TRBJ2-7, with D perhaps TRBD1 (5 bases). V lost 1 base to trimming and J lost 4 bases, with 8 bases between them. From germline, CDR1 is SNHLY and CDR2 FYNNEI. CDR3 size: 13 residues. The CDR3 spells CASSEDRPYEQYF. CDR3 DNA sequence: TGTGCCAGCAGTGAAGACAGGCCTTACGAGCAGTACTTC. Looking up the rest from reference TRBV2 and TRBJ2-7 gives the full variable domain: EPEVTQTPSHQVTQMGQEVILRCVPISNHLYFYWYRQILGQKVEFLVSFYNNEISEKSEIFDDQFSVERPDGSNFTLKIRSTKLEDSAMYFCASSEDRPYEQYFGPGTRLTVT.

The rearrangement joins TRBV30 to TRBJ1-1; D remains unclear. Deletions cut 3 bases from V and 1 base from J, with 9 bases between. This CDR3 region has 13 residues. Germline V lookup: CDR1 GTSNPN, CDR2 SVGIG (reference sequence). Written as DNA, the CDR3 is TGTGCCTGGAGGGAGGCAGGGAACACTGAAGCTTTCTTT. Its protein is CAWREAGNTEAFF.

The V gene is TRBV6-5, the J gene TRBJ1-2; D gene unclear. With 4 bases removed from V and 6 bases from J, the gap between germline ends came to 6 bases. Germline CDR1 is MNHEY and CDR2 is SVGAGI. This CDR3 comprises 11 residues. DNA for the CDR3: TGTGCCAGCAGTTTTGGGCATGGCTACACCTTC. Its translation: CASSFGHGYTF.

The rearrangement uses TRBV20-1 and TRBJ2-2, with TRBD2 matching over 9 bases. CDR3 length: 14 residues. J gave up 4 bases and V 4 bases, and 4 bases lay outside the gene matches. Per the germline V gene, CDR1 is DFQATT and CDR2 is SNEGSKA (reference sequence). As DNA, the CDR3 is TGCAGTGCTAAAGGCGGGAGGGCCACCGGGGAGCTGTTTTTT. This codes for CSAKGGRATGELFF.

This clonotype was counted only a few times. The chain employs TRBV6-2 or TRBV6-3 and TRBJ2-2; a possible D gene is TRBD1 (6 bases). CDR1 is MNHEY and CDR2 is SVGEGT in the germline V gene. CDR3 length: 12 residues. The ends were cut back, 8 bases at V and 5 bases at J, with 9 bases in the middle. The CDR3 protein is CASWQGTGELFF. The CDR3 bases are TGTGCCAGCTGGCAGGGGACCGGGGAGCTGTTTTTT.

The chain uses TRBV5-4 and TRBJ1-6, with D possibly matching TRBD1 (6 bases). Germline V lookup: CDR1 SGHNT, CDR2 YYREEE (reference sequence). This CDR3 has 14 residues. Trimming removed 0 bases at V and 7 bases at J, with 8 bases between. The CDR3 coding sequence is TGTGCCAGCAGCTTGGTGGACAGCAATTCACCCCTCCACTTT. Its translation: CASSLVDSNSPLHF.

This clonotype has a handful of counts. This chain links TRBV25-1 with TRBJ1-6, with TRBD1 matching 9 bases. Trimming at V came to 1 base and at J to 3 bases, leaving 1 base not matched to a gene. This CDR3 has 16 amino acids. Germline values: CDR1 MGHDK, CDR2 SYGVNS. The CDR3 region is CASSESGQGYNSPLHF. The CDR3 DNA sequence: TGTGCCAGCAGTGAATCGGGACAGGGCTATAATTCACCCCTCCACTTT.

V gene TRBV6-6 combines with J gene TRBJ2-1; tentatively, D is TRBD2 (6 bases). Germline CDR1 is MNHNY and CDR2 is SVGAGI (reference sequence). CDR3 length equals 14 residues. V lost 2 bases and J lost 9, with 14 bases in between. CDR3 nucleotide sequence: TGTGCCAGCAGTTACGGGACTCCCGGGCCTGAGCAGTTCTTC. Protein product: CASSYGTPGPEQFF.

The genes are TRBV30 and TRBJ2-3; D may be TRBD1 (5 bases). Per germline, CDR1 GTSNPN and CDR2 SVGIG (reference sequence). Trimming took off 2 bases at V and 8 bases at J, with 14 bases between the two ends. The CDR3 length is 13 residues. The CDR3 loop reads CAWSQQGRSTQYF. DNA of the CDR3: TGTGCCTGGAGTCAGCAGGGCCGGAGTACGCAGTATTTT. The full variable domain, its missing parts supplied by reference TRBV30 and TRBJ2-3, is SQTIHQWPATLVQPVGSPLSLECTVEGTSNPNLYWYRQAAGRGLQLLFYSVGIGQISSEVPQNLSASRPQDRQFILSSKKLLLSDSGFYLCAWSQQGRSTQYFGPGTRLTVL.

CDR3 region: CSAREARGVSDTQYF. Written as DNA, the CDR3 is TGCAGTGCTAGAGAGGCCAGGGGAGTATCCGATACGCAGTATTTT. J is TRBJ2-3 and V is TRBV20-1; D is perhaps TRBD1 (6 bases). CDR1 and CDR2 (germline): DFQATT, SNEGSKA (reference sequence). This CDR3 contains 15 residues. The V end lost 0 bases, the J end lost 6 bases, and 16 bases lay between the germline ends.

There are a few counts of this clonotype. The chain couples TRBV28 to TRBJ1-6, with 7 bases aligning to TRBD1. J lost 9 bases, V lost 4 bases, and 6 bases had no gene match. This CDR3 has 14 amino acids. Germline V gene lookup returns CDR1 MDHEN and CDR2 SYDVKM. The DNA of the CDR3 is TGTGCCAGCAGTTCGACAGGGCCCCGTTCACCCCTCCACTTT. This gives the protein CASSSTGPRSPLHF.

This clonotype was recorded a few times. J is TRBJ2-5 and V is TRBV28, with D possibly matching TRBD2 (5 bases). This CDR3 has 14 amino acids. V lost 8 bases and J lost 3, with 16 bases in between. Germline CDR1 and CDR2: MDHEN and SYDVKM. The CDR3 loop reads CASRTLPLEETQYF. CDR3 DNA sequence: TGTGCCAGCCGCACACTACCACTAGAAGAGACCCAGTACTTC.